This T cell receptor (beta chain) was sequenced in a study of blood T cells in healthy people across ages. The V segment lost 0 bases and the J segment 5 bases; nucleotides outside the gene matches: 6. Germline V lookup: CDR1 SGHRS, CDR2 YFSETQ. The CDR3 is 16 residues long. Sample-barcoded 5' priming and a J-beta primer mix drove a second PCR of about 6 to 11 cycles. From the 5' RACE reads, TCRdb called clonotypes with MiXCR, one entry per CDR3 protein. The repertoire consists of around 800,000 distinct CDR3 sequences, with approximately 67% occurring once and the leading ten covering roughly 25%. Drawn from each donor were 8.5 to 10 milliliters of peripheral blood. This clonotype was seen only a few times.

This clonotype was sampled from a man aged 30 to 45 in good health. The source material was blood. V usage is TRBV5-1 and J usage is TRBJ2-1; TRBD1 aligns across 9 bases. The DNA of the CDR3 is TGCGCCAGCAGCTTGGTGGGGGACAGGGAACACAATGAGCAGTTCTTC. Protein sequence: CASSLVGDREHNEQFF.